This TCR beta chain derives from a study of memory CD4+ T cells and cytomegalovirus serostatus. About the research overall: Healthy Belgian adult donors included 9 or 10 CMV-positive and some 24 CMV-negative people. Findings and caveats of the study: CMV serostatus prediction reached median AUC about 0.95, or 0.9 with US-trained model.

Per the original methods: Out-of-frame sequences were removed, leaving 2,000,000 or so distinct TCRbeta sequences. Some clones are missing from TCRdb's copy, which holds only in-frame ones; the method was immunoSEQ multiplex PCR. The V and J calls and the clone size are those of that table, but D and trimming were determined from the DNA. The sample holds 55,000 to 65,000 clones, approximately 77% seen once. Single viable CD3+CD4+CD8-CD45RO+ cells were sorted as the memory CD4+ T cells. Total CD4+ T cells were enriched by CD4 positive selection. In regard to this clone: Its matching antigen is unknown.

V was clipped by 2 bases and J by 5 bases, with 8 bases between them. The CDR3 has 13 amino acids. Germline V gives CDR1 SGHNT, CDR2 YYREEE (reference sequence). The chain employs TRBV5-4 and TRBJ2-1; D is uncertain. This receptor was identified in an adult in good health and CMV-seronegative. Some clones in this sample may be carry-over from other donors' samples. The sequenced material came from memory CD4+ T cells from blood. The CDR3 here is CASSFTTNNEQFF. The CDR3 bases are TGTGCCAGCAGCTTTACCACAAACAATGAGCAGTTCTTC.